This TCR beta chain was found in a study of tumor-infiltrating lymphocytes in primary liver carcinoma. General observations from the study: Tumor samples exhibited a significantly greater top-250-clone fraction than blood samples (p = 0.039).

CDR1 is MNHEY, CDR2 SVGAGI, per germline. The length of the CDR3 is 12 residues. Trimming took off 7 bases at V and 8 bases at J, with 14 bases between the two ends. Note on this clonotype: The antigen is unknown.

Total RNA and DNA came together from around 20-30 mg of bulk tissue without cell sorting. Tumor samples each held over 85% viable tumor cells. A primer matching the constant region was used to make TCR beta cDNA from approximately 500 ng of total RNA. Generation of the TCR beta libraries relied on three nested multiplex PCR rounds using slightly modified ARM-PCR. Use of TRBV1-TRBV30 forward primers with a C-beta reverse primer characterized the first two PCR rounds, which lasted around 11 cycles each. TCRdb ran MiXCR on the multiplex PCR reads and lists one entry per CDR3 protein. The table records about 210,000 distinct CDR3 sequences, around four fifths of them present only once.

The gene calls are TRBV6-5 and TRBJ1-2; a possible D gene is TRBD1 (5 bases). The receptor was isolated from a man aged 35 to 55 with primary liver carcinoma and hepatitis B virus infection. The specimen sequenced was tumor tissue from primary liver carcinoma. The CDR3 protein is CASIPGFRGYTF. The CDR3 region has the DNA TGTGCCAGCATACCAGGGTTTAGGGGCTACACCTTC.